Listed below are T cell receptor beta chains from one sample, sequenced in a study of blood T cells in healthy people across ages. TCRdb re-called the 5' RACE reads with MiXCR, one entry per CDR3 protein. The sample has about 1.8 million distinct CDR3 sequences; roughly 49% are singletons. Sequencing was performed on blood. The receptors here all came from a woman aged 40 to 50 in good health. CDR3s include the opening cysteine and the closing phenylalanine or tryptophan. D genes are given only for firm matches. Clone size is given for some rows only: seen once, a few or many times, or a class if the clone is expanded.

j_gene: TRBJ2-1
len: 15
d_gene: TRBD1
v_gene: TRBV20-1
abundance: .
CDR3nt: TGCAGTGCTAGAGCGGTCAGGGGGCTGTACAATGAGCAGTTCTTC
CDR3aa: CSARAVRGLYNEQFF

j_gene: TRBJ2-3
len: 15
d_gene: .
v_gene: TRBV5-4
abundance: .
CDR3nt: TGTGCCAGCAGCTTGGGCGGGGCCATCACAGATACGCAGTATTTT
CDR3aa: CASSLGGAITDTQYF

j_gene: TRBJ1-2
len: 15
d_gene: TRBD1
v_gene: TRBV4-3
abundance: .
CDR3nt: TGCGCCAGCAGCCAGCACAGGGGCCAAGGCTATGGCTACACCTTC
CDR3aa: CASSQHRGQGYGYTF

j_gene: TRBJ1-2
len: 16
d_gene: TRBD1
v_gene: TRBV20-1
abundance: .
CDR3nt: TGCAGTGCTAGAGCCAGACAGGGACCCTTTAACTATGGCTACACCTTC
CDR3aa: CSARARQGPFNYGYTF

j_gene: TRBJ2-7
len: 14
d_gene: .
v_gene: TRBV21-1
abundance: .
CDR3nt: TGTGCGACAGCGGGCAGGGGTAGCTCCTACGAGCAGTACTTC
CDR3aa: CATAGRGSSYEQYF

j_gene: TRBJ1-4
len: 14
d_gene: TRBD1
v_gene: TRBV5-6
abundance: .
CDR3nt: TGTGCCAGCAGCTTTTTCAGGGGGCGAGAAAAACTGTTTTTT
CDR3aa: CASSFFRGREKLFF

j_gene: TRBJ2-7
len: 14
d_gene: TRBD2
v_gene: TRBV10-3
abundance: few
CDR3nt: TGTGCCATCAGTGATTCAGCGGGGTCCTACGAGCAGTACTTC
CDR3aa: CAISDSAGSYEQYF

j_gene: TRBJ2-3
len: 16
d_gene: .
v_gene: TRBV12-3/TRBV12-4
abundance: .
CDR3nt: TGTGCCAGCAGTTGGCCCGCGGCTCTTAGCACAGATACGCAGTATTTT
CDR3aa: CASSWPAALSTDTQYF

j_gene: TRBJ2-7
len: 14
d_gene: .
v_gene: TRBV7-9
abundance: .
CDR3nt: TGTGCCAGCAGCTTAGCTAGCGGCGCGCCTAGGCAGTACTTC
CDR3aa: CASSLASGAPRQYF

j_gene: TRBJ2-3
len: 14
d_gene: TRBD2
v_gene: TRBV7-9
abundance: many
CDR3nt: TGTGCCAGCAGCTTGGAGCGGGGTGGAGATACGCAGTATTTT
CDR3aa: CASSLERGGDTQYF

j_gene: TRBJ1-2
len: 15
d_gene: .
v_gene: TRBV28
abundance: few
CDR3nt: TGTGCCAGCAGACTCCCACAGGGAGGAACCTATGGCTACACCTTC
CDR3aa: CASRLPQGGTYGYTF

j_gene: TRBJ2-1
len: 15
d_gene: .
v_gene: TRBV7-9
abundance: few
CDR3nt: TGTGCCAGCAGCTTAGCGGGGGATAATTACAATGAGCAGTTCTTC
CDR3aa: CASSLAGDNYNEQFF

j_gene: TRBJ2-3
len: 14
d_gene: .
v_gene: TRBV11-2
abundance: few
CDR3nt: TGTGCCAGCACCTGGGTGGGGGTCCCAGATACGCAGTATTTT
CDR3aa: CASTWVGVPDTQYF

j_gene: TRBJ2-6
len: 17
d_gene: TRBD1
v_gene: TRBV20-1
abundance: .
CDR3nt: TGCAGTGCTGTAGTTGGGACAGGGTTTCGTGGGGCCAACGTCCTGACTTTC
CDR3aa: CSAVVGTGFRGANVLTF

j_gene: TRBJ1-2
len: 14
d_gene: TRBD1
v_gene: TRBV29-1
abundance: .
CDR3nt: TGCAGCGTTGAAGAGGGACAGGGGGCAAATGGCTACACCTTC
CDR3aa: CSVEEGQGANGYTF

j_gene: TRBJ2-5
len: 15
d_gene: .
v_gene: TRBV7-2
abundance: few
CDR3nt: TGTGCCAGCAGCTTAGTATTCGGAGGGGGAGAGACCCAGTACTTC
CDR3aa: CASSLVFGGGETQYF

j_gene: TRBJ2-1
len: 14
d_gene: TRBD2
v_gene: TRBV10-3
abundance: few
CDR3nt: TGTGCCATCAGTGATGGGCGGGGGGGCGATGAGCAGTTCTTC
CDR3aa: CAISDGRGGDEQFF